Detailed here is one T cell receptor beta chain. This table comes from immunoSEQ multiplex PCR, and its TCRdb copy is limited to in-frame clones, with some not included. The table has around 63,000 clones, approximately 91% seen once. The CDR3 covers 12 residues. Germline assignment: CDR1 ENHRY and CDR2 SYGVKD. Trimming cost V 6 bases and J 4 bases; bases outside gene matches: 2. The sample originates from a study of blood T cell repertoires in COVID-19. The sample comprised peripheral blood. The receptor comes from a middle-aged man with active COVID-19. The chain has TRBV10-3 and TRBJ2-5, with 7 bases fitting TRBD1. CDR3 loop: CAISRDRETQYF. The CDR3 coding sequence is TGTGCCATCAGCCGGGACAGAGAGACCCAGTACTTC.